The rows below give T cell receptor beta chains drawn from one sample of a study of blood T cell repertoires in COVID-19. Data came from immunoSEQ multiplex PCR; TCRdb stores just in-frame clones and leaves some out. This table holds more than 150,000 clones, around 84% found once. What was sequenced was peripheral blood. The receptors were sampled from a man in his fifties or sixties with active or convalescent COVID-19. Each CDR3 is given with its conserved first and last residue. A D gene is named only where the DNA matches it firmly. Size is stated for part of the rows, as once, few or many counts, or as a class when the clone is expanded.

d_call: -; v_call: TRBV7-3; j_call: TRBJ2-2; clone_size: -; cdr3_nt: TGTGCCAGCAGCCGCCGAGGCGGCACCGGGGAGCTGTTTTTT; cdr3_aa: CASSRRGGTGELFF
d_call: TRBD1; v_call: TRBV10-3; j_call: TRBJ1-5; clone_size: -; cdr3_nt: TGTGCCATCAGCCAGGGGGCTCAGCCCCAGCATTTT; cdr3_aa: CAISQGAQPQHF
d_call: -; v_call: TRBV12-3/TRBV12-4; j_call: TRBJ2-7; clone_size: -; cdr3_nt: TGTGCCAGCAGCCGCGACTTCGAGCAGTACTTC; cdr3_aa: CASSRDFEQYF
d_call: TRBD1; v_call: TRBV4-3; j_call: TRBJ1-6; clone_size: -; cdr3_nt: TGCGCCAGCAGCCAAGCTTCCCACGGGACAGGGCATTCACCCCTCCACTTT; cdr3_aa: CASSQASHGTGHSPLHF
d_call: TRBD2; v_call: TRBV6-5; j_call: TRBJ2-5; clone_size: once; cdr3_nt: TGTGCCAGCACGGGTAGCGGGGGCCAAGAGACCCAGTACTTC; cdr3_aa: CASTGSGGQETQYF
d_call: -; v_call: TRBV5-1; j_call: TRBJ2-3; clone_size: once; cdr3_nt: TGCGCCAGCAGCTTAGGGGTGGAGAGCACAGATACGCAGTATTTT; cdr3_aa: CASSLGVESTDTQYF
d_call: TRBD2; v_call: TRBV28; j_call: TRBJ2-1; clone_size: once; cdr3_nt: TGTGCCAGCGGTAGCGGGAGCTACAATGAGCAGTTCTTC; cdr3_aa: CASGSGSYNEQFF
d_call: -; v_call: TRBV7-3; j_call: TRBJ2-1; clone_size: -; cdr3_nt: TGTGCCAGCAGCCTAGCGACGGATTACAATGAGCAGTTCTTC; cdr3_aa: CASSLATDYNEQFF
d_call: -; v_call: TRBV4-1; j_call: TRBJ2-5; clone_size: once; cdr3_nt: TGCGCCAGCAGCCAAGAACTCCCAGGTTCCTTTGTCGAGACCCAGTACTTC; cdr3_aa: CASSQELPGSFVETQYF
d_call: TRBD1; v_call: TRBV19; j_call: TRBJ1-4; clone_size: few; cdr3_nt: TGTGCCAGTAGTATAAGCCAGGACAGGAATGAAAAACTGTTTTTT; cdr3_aa: CASSISQDRNEKLFF
d_call: -; v_call: TRBV5-1; j_call: TRBJ2-3; clone_size: once; cdr3_nt: TGCGCCAGCAGCTTACGGAGCAGCCGGCAGTATTTT; cdr3_aa: CASSLRSSRQYF
d_call: TRBD1; v_call: TRBV6-2/TRBV6-3; j_call: TRBJ1-1; clone_size: -; cdr3_nt: TGTGCCAGCAGTTACAATGACAGGGTTGATGCTTTCTTT; cdr3_aa: CASSYNDRVDAFF
d_call: TRBD1; v_call: TRBV4-3; j_call: TRBJ2-5; clone_size: -; cdr3_nt: TGCGCCAGCAGCCAAGTGGGACAGGGACAAGAGACCCAGTACTTC; cdr3_aa: CASSQVGQGQETQYF
d_call: -; v_call: TRBV30; j_call: TRBJ1-1; clone_size: -; cdr3_nt: TGTGCCTGCTCTCTAGGGGGACTAACGAACACTGAAGCTTTCTTT; cdr3_aa: CACSLGGLTNTEAFF
d_call: -; v_call: TRBV5-1; j_call: TRBJ1-4; clone_size: -; cdr3_nt: TGCGCCAGCAAGGCGGGGGGCACCTCAACTAATGAAAAACTGTTTTTT; cdr3_aa: CASKAGGTSTNEKLFF
d_call: -; v_call: TRBV18; j_call: TRBJ1-3; clone_size: -; cdr3_nt: TGTGCCAGCCTGACAGTTTCTGGAAACACCATATATTTT; cdr3_aa: CASLTVSGNTIYF
d_call: -; v_call: TRBV7-9; j_call: TRBJ1-2; clone_size: -; cdr3_nt: TGTGCCAGCAGCTTAGCGGGAGGGACCTATGGCTACACCTTC; cdr3_aa: CASSLAGGTYGYTF
d_call: TRBD2; v_call: TRBV19; j_call: TRBJ2-5; clone_size: -; cdr3_nt: TGTGCCAGTAGTATAGGCCGGGGGGGCCCCGAGACCCAGTACTTC; cdr3_aa: CASSIGRGGPETQYF
d_call: -; v_call: TRBV7-9; j_call: TRBJ1-4; clone_size: few; cdr3_nt: TGTGCCAGCAGCCTATTATATGAAAAACTGTTTTTT; cdr3_aa: CASSLLYEKLFF
d_call: -; v_call: TRBV5-1; j_call: TRBJ1-1; clone_size: few; cdr3_nt: TGCGCCAGCAGTGGGAGGGGAGCTCGGAACACTGAAGCTTTCTTT; cdr3_aa: CASSGRGARNTEAFF
d_call: TRBD2; v_call: TRBV29-1; j_call: TRBJ2-1; clone_size: once; cdr3_nt: TGCAGCGTTGAACGGCTAGCGGGTATGGATGAGCAGTTCTTC; cdr3_aa: CSVERLAGMDEQFF
d_call: TRBD2; v_call: TRBV3-1/TRBV3-2; j_call: TRBJ2-3; clone_size: -; cdr3_nt: TGTGCCAGCAGCTCCCGGACTAGCGGGGGGGCCGCCACGCAGTATTTT; cdr3_aa: CASSSRTSGGAATQYF
d_call: TRBD2; v_call: TRBV19; j_call: TRBJ2-2; clone_size: -; cdr3_nt: TGTGCCAGTAGGGCTAGCGGGAGAGGCGGCACCGGGGAGCTGTTTTTT; cdr3_aa: CASRASGRGGTGELFF
d_call: TRBD2; v_call: TRBV30; j_call: TRBJ2-1; clone_size: -; cdr3_nt: TGTGCCTGGAGTAGCACTAGCGGGAGGGCCAATTTCGATGAGCAGTTCTTC; cdr3_aa: CAWSSTSGRANFDEQFF
d_call: TRBD1; v_call: TRBV6-4; j_call: TRBJ2-1; clone_size: -; cdr3_nt: TGTGCCAGCAGTGGACAGGGGGCTAGCAATGAGCAGTTCTTC; cdr3_aa: CASSGQGASNEQFF
d_call: TRBD1; v_call: TRBV24-1; j_call: TRBJ1-2; clone_size: -; cdr3_nt: TGTGCCACCAGTACCGGACAGGGTCGTTCAAGTAACTATGGCTACACCTTC; cdr3_aa: CATSTGQGRSSNYGYTF
d_call: -; v_call: TRBV6-6; j_call: TRBJ1-6; clone_size: -; cdr3_nt: TGTGCCAGCAGTTACACTGACAGCAATTCACCCCTCCACTTT; cdr3_aa: CASSYTDSNSPLHF
d_call: TRBD1; v_call: TRBV9; j_call: TRBJ2-4; clone_size: -; cdr3_nt: TGTGCCAGCAGCCCGGGGACAGGGGGAAACATTCAGTACTTC; cdr3_aa: CASSPGTGGNIQYF
d_call: TRBD1; v_call: TRBV11-2; j_call: TRBJ1-2; clone_size: -; cdr3_nt: TGTGCCAGCAGCTTAGGACAGGGGAACTATGGCTACACCTTC; cdr3_aa: CASSLGQGNYGYTF
d_call: -; v_call: TRBV24-1; j_call: TRBJ2-3; clone_size: -; cdr3_nt: TGTGCCACCAGTGATTTGGCGGGAAGAGGCACAGATACGCAGTATTTT; cdr3_aa: CATSDLAGRGTDTQYF
d_call: TRBD2; v_call: TRBV9; j_call: TRBJ2-3; clone_size: once; cdr3_nt: TGTGCCAGCAGCGTAGCAGAGCGGGGTAACACAGATACGCAGTATTTT; cdr3_aa: CASSVAERGNTDTQYF
d_call: TRBD1; v_call: TRBV5-5; j_call: TRBJ2-7; clone_size: -; cdr3_nt: TGTGCCAGCAGCCTGGGACAGGGGGCAAACTACGAGCAGTACTTC; cdr3_aa: CASSLGQGANYEQYF
d_call: TRBD2; v_call: TRBV11-2; j_call: TRBJ2-7; clone_size: -; cdr3_nt: TGTGCCAGCAGCCCCGGGACTAGCGGGACCGAGCAGTACTTC; cdr3_aa: CASSPGTSGTEQYF
d_call: TRBD2; v_call: TRBV30; j_call: TRBJ2-3; clone_size: -; cdr3_nt: TGTGCCTGGAGTGCCGGACTAGCGGGAGCCGGAGATACGCAGTATTTT; cdr3_aa: CAWSAGLAGAGDTQYF
d_call: TRBD1; v_call: TRBV18; j_call: TRBJ1-5; clone_size: few; cdr3_nt: TGTGCCAGCTCGCCCGGTCCGGGACAGGGTGGTCAGCCCCAGCATTTT; cdr3_aa: CASSPGPGQGGQPQHF
d_call: TRBD2; v_call: TRBV5-1; j_call: TRBJ2-1; clone_size: -; cdr3_nt: TGCGCCAGCAGTTCTTCCCAGACTAGCGGGAGGGCCAGCTCCTTCTTC; cdr3_aa: CASSSSQTSGRASSFF
d_call: TRBD2; v_call: TRBV5-8; j_call: TRBJ2-3; clone_size: -; cdr3_nt: TGTGCCAGCAGCGAGGGACTACCTAGCACAGATACGCAGTATTTT; cdr3_aa: CASSEGLPSTDTQYF
d_call: -; v_call: TRBV4-2; j_call: TRBJ2-4; clone_size: once; cdr3_nt: TGTGCCAGCAGCCAAGATCAAGGACAGAAAAACATTCAGTACTTC; cdr3_aa: CASSQDQGQKNIQYF
d_call: -; v_call: TRBV9; j_call: TRBJ1-2; clone_size: few; cdr3_nt: TGTGCCAGCAGCGTAGATGGCAGGATTTATGGCTACACCTTC; cdr3_aa: CASSVDGRIYGYTF
d_call: TRBD1; v_call: TRBV6-5; j_call: TRBJ1-3; clone_size: -; cdr3_nt: TGTGCCAGCAGTTACTCTCCGGGACAGGGACCCACCATATATTTT; cdr3_aa: CASSYSPGQGPTIYF
d_call: -; v_call: TRBV19; j_call: TRBJ2-7; clone_size: -; cdr3_nt: TGTGCCAGTAGTTCGAGGCTAACGGAAACTTCTACCTACGAGCAGTACTTC; cdr3_aa: CASSSRLTETSTYEQYF
d_call: -; v_call: TRBV5-1; j_call: TRBJ2-5; clone_size: -; cdr3_nt: TGCGCCAGCAGCTTCGAGGCAGGGTTAGAGACCCAGTACTTC; cdr3_aa: CASSFEAGLETQYF
d_call: TRBD2; v_call: TRBV18; j_call: TRBJ2-1; clone_size: -; cdr3_nt: TGTGCCAGCTCCCAGGGACTAGCGGGACACAATGAGCAGTTCTTC; cdr3_aa: CASSQGLAGHNEQFF
d_call: -; v_call: TRBV7-9; j_call: TRBJ2-5; clone_size: -; cdr3_nt: TGTGCCAGCAGCCCCCGGGAAGGGTGGGAGACCCAGTACTTC; cdr3_aa: CASSPREGWETQYF
d_call: TRBD1; v_call: TRBV6-2/TRBV6-3; j_call: TRBJ1-5; clone_size: -; cdr3_nt: TGTGCCAGCAGTTACTCGAGAGGGGGCAGGGACAATCAGCCCCAGCATTTT; cdr3_aa: CASSYSRGGRDNQPQHF
d_call: TRBD2; v_call: TRBV19; j_call: TRBJ2-5; clone_size: -; cdr3_nt: TGTGCCAGTAGAACTAGCGGGGGGACCCCAGACTTCCAAGAGACCCAGTACTTC; cdr3_aa: CASRTSGGTPDFQETQYF
d_call: -; v_call: TRBV20-1; j_call: TRBJ1-1; clone_size: few; cdr3_nt: TGCAGTCCCACCCGGGACACTGAAGCTTTCTTT; cdr3_aa: CSPTRDTEAFF
d_call: TRBD2; v_call: TRBV4-3; j_call: TRBJ2-1; clone_size: -; cdr3_nt: TGCGCCAGCAGCCAAGGTTGGCGGGGGATTTACAATGAGCAGTTCTTC; cdr3_aa: CASSQGWRGIYNEQFF
d_call: -; v_call: TRBV11-2; j_call: TRBJ2-5; clone_size: -; cdr3_nt: TGTGCCAGCAGCTTACTAGTGGTTGGTGAGACCCAGTACTTC; cdr3_aa: CASSLLVVGETQYF
d_call: -; v_call: TRBV9; j_call: TRBJ2-3; clone_size: few; cdr3_nt: TGTGCCAGCAGCGTAGGAGCAGGCCTCACAGATACGCAGTATTTT; cdr3_aa: CASSVGAGLTDTQYF
d_call: TRBD1; v_call: TRBV27; j_call: TRBJ2-1; clone_size: -; cdr3_nt: TGTGCCAGCAGTTTATCGATTGACAGGGGCTACAATGAGCAGTTCTTC; cdr3_aa: CASSLSIDRGYNEQFF
d_call: TRBD1; v_call: TRBV5-8; j_call: TRBJ1-2; clone_size: -; cdr3_nt: TGTGCCAGCAGCTTCTCTATGGGGACAGGGAAGAACTATGGCTACACCTTC; cdr3_aa: CASSFSMGTGKNYGYTF
d_call: -; v_call: TRBV6-5; j_call: TRBJ2-1; clone_size: -; cdr3_nt: TGTGCCACAACCCAATCACAGGGCCCCCATGAGCAGTTCTTC; cdr3_aa: CATTQSQGPHEQFF
d_call: -; v_call: TRBV9; j_call: TRBJ2-1; clone_size: -; cdr3_nt: TGTGCCAGCAGCGTACAAGGGGGGGCCATCTCCTACAATGAGCAGTTCTTC; cdr3_aa: CASSVQGGAISYNEQFF
d_call: TRBD2; v_call: TRBV7-2; j_call: TRBJ2-7; clone_size: -; cdr3_nt: TGTGCCAGCAGCTTAGGCTGGGCTAGCGGCACCTACGAGCAGTACTTC; cdr3_aa: CASSLGWASGTYEQYF
d_call: -; v_call: TRBV5-4; j_call: TRBJ1-1; clone_size: -; cdr3_nt: TGTGCCAGCAGCGCGTACATGGACATTGAGAACACTGAAGCTTTCTTT; cdr3_aa: CASSAYMDIENTEAFF